This TCR beta chain is drawn from a study of cytomegalovirus exposure and HLA in healthy donors. About the research overall: Findings of an earlier analysis included some 120 million unique TCR beta sequences from roughly 180 million T cells. Broader study findings: An apparent linkage of common viral pathogens to several of the most significant clusters emerged in a later analysis. A few chains linked to CMV were shown in vitro to be specific for CMV antigens. In all likelihood, a cluster of highly shared sequence variants was a sequencing artifact.

The CDR3 is made up of 16 amino acids. Trimming cost V 7 bases and J 10 bases; bases outside gene matches: 17. Germline CDR1 is LNHDA and CDR2 is SQIVND (reference sequence). With regard to this clone: Its antigen is currently unknown.

Amplification used 60 Vbeta primers and 13 Jbeta primers. Sequencing was performed with immunoSEQ multiplex PCR; in TCRdb, only in-frame clones are kept and a portion is missing. The sample includes 130,000 or so clones, around 79% seen only once; the top ten take 2.1%. What was sequenced was PBMCs. The chain couples TRBV19 to TRBJ2-1; 9 nucleotides line up with TRBD2. This clonotype was sampled from a woman aged 35 to 49 in good health and CMV-seropositive. The CDR3 bases are TGTGCCAGTAACCCCGGGGGGACGCTAGCGGGGAGGGAGCAGTTCTTC. Protein: CASNPGGTLAGREQFF.